The rows below give T cell receptor beta chains drawn from one sample of a study of blood T cell repertoires in COVID-19. Profiling relied on immunoSEQ multiplex PCR, and the TCRdb table lists in-frame clones only, not all of them. The table lists approximately 160,000 clones, roughly four fifths of them singletons. The sequenced sample was peripheral blood. The receptors come from a man between 65 and 85 years old who had recovered from COVID-19. The CDR3 runs from the conserved cysteine through the conserved F or W. A D gene is named only where the DNA matches it firmly. The listing skips clone size in some rows; elsewhere it reads once, few, many or a size class.

size	D	V	J	CDR3	DNA
once	TRBD1	TRBV5-5	TRBJ1-1	CASRWGQGATEAFF	TGTGCCAGCAGGTGGGGACAGGGGGCCACTGAAGCTTTCTTT
once	-	TRBV28	TRBJ1-4	CASSEGQINEKLFF	TGTGCCAGCAGTGAGGGACAAATTAATGAAAAACTGTTTTTT
-	TRBD2	TRBV19	TRBJ2-3	CASSRAGGSTDTQYF	TGTGCCAGTAGTAGAGCGGGAGGAAGCACAGATACGCAGTATTTT
-	-	TRBV2	TRBJ2-7	CASSGGGEQYF	TGTGCCAGCAGTGGAGGGGGCGAGCAGTACTTC
-	-	TRBV9	TRBJ2-1	CASGESGTYNEQFF	TGTGCCAGCGGGGAGAGCGGAACCTACAATGAGCAGTTCTTC
-	-	TRBV27	TRBJ1-1	CASSFSALSGRLNTEAFF	TGTGCCAGCAGTTTCAGTGCGCTCTCGGGCCGACTAAACACTGAAGCTTTCTTT
-	TRBD2	TRBV3-1/TRBV3-2	TRBJ2-2	CASSQGGLAGRDTGELFF	TGTGCCAGCAGCCAAGGGGGCCTAGCGGGGAGGGACACCGGGGAGCTGTTTTTT
-	TRBD1	TRBV20-1	TRBJ2-7	CSASRAGGEDEQYF	TGCAGTGCTAGTAGAGCAGGGGGCGAGGACGAGCAGTACTTC
-	-	TRBV28	TRBJ1-6	CASSLQGSSSPLHF	TGTGCCAGCAGTTTACAGGGGTCAAGTTCACCCCTCCACTTT
once	-	TRBV20-1	TRBJ2-7	CSASVSYEQYF	TGCAGTGCTAGCGTTAGCTACGAGCAGTACTTC
-	-	TRBV11-3	TRBJ2-2	CASSLSGGVTGELFF	TGTGCCAGCAGCTTATCTGGGGGCGTCACCGGGGAGCTGTTTTTT
-	TRBD2	TRBV7-9	TRBJ2-7	CASSLPSGTSGSYEQYF	TGTGCCAGCAGCTTACCTTCCGGGACTAGCGGGAGCTACGAGCAGTACTTC
-	TRBD1	TRBV7-8	TRBJ2-5	CASSSTGVETQYF	TGTGCCAGCAGCTCGACAGGGGTAGAGACCCAGTACTTC
-	-	TRBV10-2	TRBJ2-5	CASSDQGVRETQYF	TGCGCCAGCAGTGACCAGGGTGTCAGGGAGACCCAGTACTTC
few	TRBD1	TRBV6-2/TRBV6-3	TRBJ2-3	CASSYSGTGSTDTQYF	TGTGCCAGCAGTTACTCGGGGACAGGGAGCACAGATACGCAGTATTTT
-	TRBD1	TRBV3-1/TRBV3-2	TRBJ2-7	CASSQAEGQGFDEQYF	TGTGCCAGCAGCCAAGCTGAGGGACAGGGATTCGACGAGCAGTACTTC
-	TRBD1	TRBV19	TRBJ1-5	CASSDPGQGITGNQPQHF	TGTGCCAGTAGTGACCCGGGACAGGGGATAACAGGCAATCAGCCCCAGCATTTT
once	-	TRBV15	TRBJ2-1	CATSISGTFNEQFF	TGTGCCACCAGCATTTCCGGGACTTTCAATGAGCAGTTCTTC
-	-	TRBV2	TRBJ2-3	CASSADRDTQYF	TGTGCCAGCAGCGCCGACAGGGATACGCAGTATTTT
-	-	TRBV29-1	TRBJ1-1	CSGKKQGGGNTEAFF	TGCAGCGGGAAAAAGCAGGGAGGGGGGAACACTGAAGCTTTCTTT
once	-	TRBV6-1	TRBJ1-2	CASSEGRGRFYGYTF	TGTGCCAGCAGTGAAGGACGCGGGCGGTTCTATGGCTACACCTTC